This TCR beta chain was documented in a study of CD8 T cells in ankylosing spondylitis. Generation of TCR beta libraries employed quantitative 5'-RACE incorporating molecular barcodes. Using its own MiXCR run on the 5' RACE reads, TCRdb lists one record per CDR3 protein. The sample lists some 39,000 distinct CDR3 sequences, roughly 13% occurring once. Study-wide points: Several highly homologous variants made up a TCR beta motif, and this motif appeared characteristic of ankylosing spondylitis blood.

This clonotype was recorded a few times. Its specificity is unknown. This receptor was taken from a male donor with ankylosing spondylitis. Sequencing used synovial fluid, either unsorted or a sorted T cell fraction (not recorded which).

The CDR3 loop reads CASSIGSTEAFF. The CDR3, as DNA: TGTGCCAGTAGTATAGGCAGCACTGAAGCTTTCTTT. This sequence joins TRBV19 and TRBJ1-1, with D hard to call. This CDR3 has 12 amino acids. Germline lookup yields CDR1 LNHDA and CDR2 SQIVND (reference sequence). Trimming stripped 1 base from V and 4 bases from J, with 4 bases between.